This is a list of T cell receptor beta chains from one sample in a study of blood T cell repertoires in COVID-19. The repertoire was sequenced with immunoSEQ multiplex PCR; TCRdb's copy has only in-frame clones and lacks some. The sample holds 200,000 to 250,000 clones, 82% seen once. The sequencing sample was made of PBMCs or T cells enriched from blood (not recorded which). The source of these receptors is a woman in her fifties or sixties who had recovered from COVID-19. CDR3s include the opening cysteine and the closing phenylalanine or tryptophan. Each record gives: J gene, D gene, V gene, clone size, CDR3 DNA, CDR3 protein. The D gene is left open where the match is weak. Part of the rows lack a size; the others show once, few, many or a class for expanded clones.

j_call: TRBJ2-1
d_call: NA
v_call: TRBV19
clone_size: NA
cdr3_nt: TGTGCCAGTACCTACAGGGCCAATGAGCAGTTCTTC
cdr3_aa: CASTYRANEQFF

j_call: TRBJ2-3
d_call: NA
v_call: TRBV19
clone_size: NA
cdr3_nt: TGTGCCAGTAGTATCTTCACTACAGATACGCAGTATTTT
cdr3_aa: CASSIFTTDTQYF

j_call: TRBJ1-2
d_call: TRBD1
v_call: TRBV29-1
clone_size: NA
cdr3_nt: TGCAGCTCCAACAGGGGGCCCTATGGCTACACCTTC
cdr3_aa: CSSNRGPYGYTF

j_call: TRBJ1-6
d_call: NA
v_call: TRBV6-5
clone_size: NA
cdr3_nt: TGTGCCAGCAGTAGACGGACAGAGTATAATTCACCCCTCCACTTT
cdr3_aa: CASSRRTEYNSPLHF

j_call: TRBJ2-2
d_call: NA
v_call: TRBV5-1
clone_size: NA
cdr3_nt: TGCGCCAGCAGCTTGGACAGGACGACCCCGAACACCGGGGAGCTGTTTTTT
cdr3_aa: CASSLDRTTPNTGELFF

j_call: TRBJ1-4
d_call: TRBD1
v_call: TRBV2
clone_size: few
cdr3_nt: TGTGCCAGCAGTGAGACAGGGGGTAGTGGAAAACTGTTTTTT
cdr3_aa: CASSETGGSGKLFF

j_call: TRBJ2-3
d_call: TRBD2
v_call: TRBV10-3
clone_size: NA
cdr3_nt: TGTGCCATCAGCGGGGGGGACACAGATACGCAGTATTTT
cdr3_aa: CAISGGDTDTQYF

j_call: TRBJ1-4
d_call: TRBD1
v_call: TRBV28
clone_size: few
cdr3_nt: TGTGCCAGCAGTTTAGAGCAGGACAGGGTGATTCCTAATGAAAAACTGTTTTTT
cdr3_aa: CASSLEQDRVIPNEKLFF

j_call: TRBJ1-4
d_call: NA
v_call: TRBV21-1
clone_size: NA
cdr3_nt: TGTGCCAGCAGCATGCAGGGGCCACTGAATGAAAAACTGTTTTTT
cdr3_aa: CASSMQGPLNEKLFF

j_call: TRBJ2-7
d_call: NA
v_call: TRBV7-2
clone_size: NA
cdr3_nt: TGTGCCAGCAGCCAAGCGGGACAAGGGCCCTACGAGCAGTACTTC
cdr3_aa: CASSQAGQGPYEQYF

j_call: TRBJ1-5
d_call: NA
v_call: TRBV7-9
clone_size: NA
cdr3_nt: TGTGCCAGCAGCGTAGTCGAAGCCCATCAGCCCCAGCATTTT
cdr3_aa: CASSVVEAHQPQHF

j_call: TRBJ2-1
d_call: NA
v_call: TRBV3-1/TRBV3-2
clone_size: once
cdr3_nt: TGTGCCAGCAGTCAACTAGCTAGCTCCTACAATGAGCAGTTCTTC
cdr3_aa: CASSQLASSYNEQFF

j_call: TRBJ1-2
d_call: NA
v_call: TRBV7-9
clone_size: NA
cdr3_nt: TGTGCCAGCAGCTTATGGGGAGAACAGATGAACTATGGCTACACCTTC
cdr3_aa: CASSLWGEQMNYGYTF

j_call: TRBJ1-2
d_call: NA
v_call: TRBV5-8
clone_size: NA
cdr3_nt: TGTGCCAGCAGCTTGGCCATCCACGGAGGTGGCTACACCTTC
cdr3_aa: CASSLAIHGGGYTF

j_call: TRBJ2-3
d_call: TRBD2
v_call: TRBV27
clone_size: once
cdr3_nt: TGTGCCAGCAGACGTTTCGGGACTAGCGGGGTGTCAAGCACAGATACGCAGTATTTT
cdr3_aa: CASRRFGTSGVSSTDTQYF

j_call: TRBJ2-1
d_call: TRBD2
v_call: TRBV15
clone_size: NA
cdr3_nt: TGTGCCACCAGCAGAGATAAAGGACTAGCGGGAGAGAATGAGCAGTTCTTC
cdr3_aa: CATSRDKGLAGENEQFF

j_call: TRBJ2-1
d_call: TRBD2
v_call: TRBV5-1
clone_size: NA
cdr3_nt: TGCGCCAGCAGCTTGTCGGTTGGCGGGGGTTACAATGAGCAGTTCTTC
cdr3_aa: CASSLSVGGGYNEQFF

j_call: TRBJ2-2
d_call: NA
v_call: TRBV10-3
clone_size: NA
cdr3_nt: TGTGCCATCAGTTATCAGGGGCCGAACACCGGGGAGCTGTTTTTT
cdr3_aa: CAISYQGPNTGELFF

j_call: TRBJ2-1
d_call: TRBD1
v_call: TRBV7-6
clone_size: NA
cdr3_nt: TGTGCCAGCAGCTCGGGACAGGGGGCTAGCAATGAGCAGTTCTTC
cdr3_aa: CASSSGQGASNEQFF

j_call: TRBJ1-2
d_call: TRBD1
v_call: TRBV5-1
clone_size: NA
cdr3_nt: TGCGCCAGCAGCCCCACGACAGGGACTAACTATGGCTACACCTTC
cdr3_aa: CASSPTTGTNYGYTF

j_call: TRBJ2-1
d_call: TRBD2
v_call: TRBV7-9
clone_size: NA
cdr3_nt: TGTGCCAGCACCATACGAATCGCGATGATTGCGGGAGAAGGAAATGAGCAGTTCTTC
cdr3_aa: CASTIRIAMIAGEGNEQFF

j_call: TRBJ2-2
d_call: NA
v_call: TRBV28
clone_size: NA
cdr3_nt: TGTGCCAGCAGACCAACCGACAGGAACACCGGGGAGCTGTTTTTT
cdr3_aa: CASRPTDRNTGELFF

j_call: TRBJ2-2
d_call: NA
v_call: TRBV15
clone_size: NA
cdr3_nt: TGTGCCACCAGCAGAGTAAAGAACACCGGGGAGCTGTTTTTT
cdr3_aa: CATSRVKNTGELFF

j_call: TRBJ2-1
d_call: NA
v_call: TRBV3-1/TRBV3-2
clone_size: NA
cdr3_nt: TGTGCCAGCAGCCAACAAGGGGTTGATGAGCAGTTCTTC
cdr3_aa: CASSQQGVDEQFF

j_call: TRBJ1-2
d_call: TRBD1
v_call: TRBV29-1
clone_size: NA
cdr3_nt: TGCAGCGTTGGGGACAGGGGGCGAACGGGGGGTGGCTACACCTTC
cdr3_aa: CSVGDRGRTGGGYTF

j_call: TRBJ1-2
d_call: NA
v_call: TRBV7-9
clone_size: NA
cdr3_nt: TGTGCCAGCAGCCCATTAGGAGGAGGGACTCTTTTCTATGGCTACACCTTC
cdr3_aa: CASSPLGGGTLFYGYTF

j_call: TRBJ2-5
d_call: TRBD2
v_call: TRBV6-5
clone_size: NA
cdr3_nt: TGTGCCAGCAGTTCCCCTTTAGCGGGGGGGTTTGGGACCCAGTACTTC
cdr3_aa: CASSSPLAGGFGTQYF

j_call: TRBJ1-2
d_call: NA
v_call: TRBV9
clone_size: NA
cdr3_nt: TGTGCCAGCAGTGGTACAGGGCGGGGGTATGGCTACACCTTC
cdr3_aa: CASSGTGRGYGYTF

j_call: TRBJ1-4
d_call: TRBD1
v_call: TRBV5-6
clone_size: NA
cdr3_nt: TGTGCCAGCAGCCTGGGACAGTCACATGAAAAACTGTTTTTT
cdr3_aa: CASSLGQSHEKLFF

j_call: TRBJ1-5
d_call: TRBD1
v_call: TRBV6-5
clone_size: few
cdr3_nt: TGTGCCAGCTATGGACAGGCCAATCAGCCCCAGCATTTT
cdr3_aa: CASYGQANQPQHF

j_call: TRBJ2-2
d_call: TRBD2
v_call: TRBV7-2
clone_size: once
cdr3_nt: TGTGCCAGCAGCTCAGCTAGCGGAAACACCGGGGAGCTGTTTTTT
cdr3_aa: CASSSASGNTGELFF

j_call: TRBJ2-7
d_call: TRBD2
v_call: TRBV6-5
clone_size: few
cdr3_nt: TGTGCCAGCAGACTAGCGCCGGGACGGGATTACGAGCAGTACTTC
cdr3_aa: CASRLAPGRDYEQYF

j_call: TRBJ1-4
d_call: TRBD1
v_call: TRBV27
clone_size: NA
cdr3_nt: TGTGCCAGCACGTCCGGGACAGGGGCTGCAACTAATGAAAAACTGTTTTTT
cdr3_aa: CASTSGTGAATNEKLFF

j_call: TRBJ1-3
d_call: NA
v_call: TRBV6-5
clone_size: NA
cdr3_nt: TGTGCCAGCAGTTACTCGAAAACATTCTCTGGAAACACCATATATTTT
cdr3_aa: CASSYSKTFSGNTIYF

j_call: TRBJ2-7
d_call: TRBD1
v_call: TRBV25-1
clone_size: NA
cdr3_nt: TGTGCCAGCAGTGGGACAGGATTGTCCTACGAGCAGTACTTC
cdr3_aa: CASSGTGLSYEQYF

j_call: TRBJ1-1
d_call: NA
v_call: TRBV29-1
clone_size: NA
cdr3_nt: TGCAGCGGGGGACAAGTGAACACTGAAGCTTTCTTT
cdr3_aa: CSGGQVNTEAFF

j_call: TRBJ1-1
d_call: NA
v_call: TRBV30
clone_size: few
cdr3_nt: TGTGCCTGGAAGGCAGGGAACACTGAAGCTTTCTTT
cdr3_aa: CAWKAGNTEAFF

j_call: TRBJ1-1
d_call: NA
v_call: TRBV4-1
clone_size: few
cdr3_nt: TGCGCCAGCAGGCTAAACACTGAAGCTTTCTTT
cdr3_aa: CASRLNTEAFF

j_call: TRBJ2-1
d_call: TRBD2
v_call: TRBV5-1
clone_size: NA
cdr3_nt: TGCGCCAGCAGCTTAGGCGGGAGCTTGGGTAATGAGCAGTTCTTC
cdr3_aa: CASSLGGSLGNEQFF

j_call: TRBJ1-2
d_call: NA
v_call: TRBV19
clone_size: NA
cdr3_nt: TGTGCCAGTAGTCCGCGCAGACACCCCGAGTATGGCTACACCTTC
cdr3_aa: CASSPRRHPEYGYTF

j_call: TRBJ1-5
d_call: TRBD1
v_call: TRBV11-3
clone_size: NA
cdr3_nt: TGTGCCAGCAGCGCGACAGGGGGTCCCATATATATGAGCAATCAGCCCCAGCATTTT
cdr3_aa: CASSATGGPIYMSNQPQHF

j_call: TRBJ1-4
d_call: NA
v_call: TRBV4-3
clone_size: NA
cdr3_nt: TGCGCCAGCAGCCCCAGGCGTAATGAAAAACTGTTTTTT
cdr3_aa: CASSPRRNEKLFF

j_call: TRBJ1-6
d_call: NA
v_call: TRBV6-5
clone_size: NA
cdr3_nt: TGTGCCAGCAGGGGGGCCTTAAATTCACCCCTCCACTTT
cdr3_aa: CASRGALNSPLHF

j_call: TRBJ1-1
d_call: NA
v_call: TRBV5-6
clone_size: few
cdr3_nt: TGTGCCAGCAGCTTGGGACTCGGGTACACTGAAGCTTTCTTT
cdr3_aa: CASSLGLGYTEAFF

j_call: TRBJ2-3
d_call: NA
v_call: TRBV12-3/TRBV12-4
clone_size: NA
cdr3_nt: TGTGCCAGCAGGCCAGGGCAGGGTACGCAGTATTTT
cdr3_aa: CASRPGQGTQYF

j_call: TRBJ1-1
d_call: NA
v_call: TRBV5-1
clone_size: NA
cdr3_nt: TGCGCCAGCAGCTTGGGTCCACAGTATCTCGTTGAAGCTTTCTTT
cdr3_aa: CASSLGPQYLVEAFF

j_call: TRBJ1-3
d_call: NA
v_call: TRBV5-1
clone_size: NA
cdr3_nt: TGCGCCAGCAGCCCCTTGACAGGCAGAAGAAACACCATATATTTT
cdr3_aa: CASSPLTGRRNTIYF

j_call: TRBJ2-7
d_call: TRBD1
v_call: TRBV19
clone_size: NA
cdr3_nt: TGTGCCAGTAGTGACCTAGACAGGGTAGGTAAAAGCGAGCAGTACTTC
cdr3_aa: CASSDLDRVGKSEQYF

j_call: TRBJ2-5
d_call: NA
v_call: TRBV27
clone_size: NA
cdr3_nt: TGTGCCACCGGGGGCGGGGGTTGGGCCCAGTACTTC
cdr3_aa: CATGGGGWAQYF

j_call: TRBJ2-2
d_call: NA
v_call: TRBV5-1
clone_size: NA
cdr3_nt: TGCGCCAGCACGGGTGACGGTTCGAACACCGGGGAGCTGTTTTTT
cdr3_aa: CASTGDGSNTGELFF

j_call: TRBJ2-5
d_call: NA
v_call: TRBV27
clone_size: NA
cdr3_nt: TGTGCCAGCAGGCCAGGATTCCAAGAGACCCAGTACTTC
cdr3_aa: CASRPGFQETQYF

j_call: TRBJ2-7
d_call: TRBD1
v_call: TRBV27
clone_size: NA
cdr3_nt: TGTGCCAGCAGCCTAAAAACGGGACAGATATACGAGCAGTACTTC
cdr3_aa: CASSLKTGQIYEQYF

j_call: TRBJ2-7
d_call: TRBD1
v_call: TRBV6-2/TRBV6-3
clone_size: NA
cdr3_nt: TGTGCCAGCAGTACAACCGGGACAGGGGATCACTACGTGCAGTACTTC
cdr3_aa: CASSTTGTGDHYVQYF

j_call: TRBJ1-2
d_call: TRBD1
v_call: TRBV5-5
clone_size: NA
cdr3_nt: TGTGCCAGCAGCCTAACAGGGGACTATGGCTACACCTTC
cdr3_aa: CASSLTGDYGYTF

j_call: TRBJ1-4
d_call: NA
v_call: TRBV5-1
clone_size: NA
cdr3_nt: TGCGCCAGCAGCTCCACCGGGACGGGGGATGAAAAACTGTTTTTT
cdr3_aa: CASSSTGTGDEKLFF

j_call: TRBJ2-2
d_call: TRBD2
v_call: TRBV7-2
clone_size: once
cdr3_nt: TGTGCCAGCAGCCTTAGCGGGGGGGCCCCCGGGGAGCTGTTTTTT
cdr3_aa: CASSLSGGAPGELFF

j_call: TRBJ2-7
d_call: NA
v_call: TRBV11-3
clone_size: NA
cdr3_nt: TGTGCCAGCAGCTTAGGTAGGGGCTACGAGCAGTACTTC
cdr3_aa: CASSLGRGYEQYF

j_call: TRBJ2-7
d_call: TRBD2
v_call: TRBV11-2
clone_size: few
cdr3_nt: TGTGCCAGCAGCTTTTATCGGGGGGCCTACGAGCAGTACTTC
cdr3_aa: CASSFYRGAYEQYF

j_call: TRBJ1-3
d_call: NA
v_call: TRBV6-2/TRBV6-3
clone_size: NA
cdr3_nt: TGTGCCAGCAGCCCGGTGCGCTCTGGAAACACCATATATTTT
cdr3_aa: CASSPVRSGNTIYF